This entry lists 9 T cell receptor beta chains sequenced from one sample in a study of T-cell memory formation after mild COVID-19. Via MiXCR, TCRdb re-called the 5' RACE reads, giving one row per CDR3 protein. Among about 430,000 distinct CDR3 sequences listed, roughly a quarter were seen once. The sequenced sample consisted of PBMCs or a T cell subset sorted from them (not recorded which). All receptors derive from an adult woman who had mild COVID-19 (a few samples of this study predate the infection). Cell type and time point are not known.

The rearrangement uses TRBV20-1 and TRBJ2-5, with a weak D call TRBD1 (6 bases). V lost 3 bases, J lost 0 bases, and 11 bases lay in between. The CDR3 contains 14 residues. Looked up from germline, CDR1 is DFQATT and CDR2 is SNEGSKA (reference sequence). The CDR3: CSARGGGYQETQYF. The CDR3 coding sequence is TGCAGTGCTAGGGGTGGGGGCTACCAAGAGACCCAGTACTTC.

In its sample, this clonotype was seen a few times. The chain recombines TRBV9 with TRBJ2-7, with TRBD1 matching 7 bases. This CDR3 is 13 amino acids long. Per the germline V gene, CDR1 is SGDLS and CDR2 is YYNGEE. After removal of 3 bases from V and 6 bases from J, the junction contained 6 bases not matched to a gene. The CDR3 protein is CASSGSTGPEQYF. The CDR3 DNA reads TGTGCCAGCAGCGGATCGACAGGGCCCGAGCAGTACTTC.

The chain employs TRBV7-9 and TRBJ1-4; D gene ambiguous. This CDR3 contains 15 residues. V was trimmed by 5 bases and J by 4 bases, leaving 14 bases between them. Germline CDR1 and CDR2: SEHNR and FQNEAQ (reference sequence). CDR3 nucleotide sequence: TGTGCCAGCAGCCCCTCGTACAGAAGTAATGAAAAACTGTTTTTT. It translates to CASSPSYRSNEKLFF.

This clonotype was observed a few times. In nucleotides, the CDR3 is TGTGCCAGCATCCAGTCCAGCGGAGTAAAATCTAGCACAGATACGCAGTATTTT. Translating gives CASIQSSGVKSSTDTQYF. The chain combines TRBV9 with TRBJ2-3, with TRBD2 as a possible D gene (5 bases). The CDR3 is 18 amino acids. V lost 6 bases and J lost 0, with 23 bases in between. Germline assignment: CDR1 SGDLS and CDR2 YYNGEE.

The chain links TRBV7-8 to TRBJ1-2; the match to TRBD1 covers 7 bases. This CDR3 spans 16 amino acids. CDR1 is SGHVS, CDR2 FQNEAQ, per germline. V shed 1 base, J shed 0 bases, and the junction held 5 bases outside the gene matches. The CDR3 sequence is CASSLDSQGANYGYTF. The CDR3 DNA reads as TGTGCCAGCAGCTTAGACTCGCAGGGGGCTAACTATGGCTACACCTTC.

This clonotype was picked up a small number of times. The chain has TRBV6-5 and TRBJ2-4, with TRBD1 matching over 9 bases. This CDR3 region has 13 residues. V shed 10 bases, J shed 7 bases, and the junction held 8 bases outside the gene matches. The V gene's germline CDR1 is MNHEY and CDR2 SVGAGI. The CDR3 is CATQRDRVNIQYF. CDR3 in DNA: TGTGCCACCCAGCGGGACAGGGTGAACATTCAGTACTTC.

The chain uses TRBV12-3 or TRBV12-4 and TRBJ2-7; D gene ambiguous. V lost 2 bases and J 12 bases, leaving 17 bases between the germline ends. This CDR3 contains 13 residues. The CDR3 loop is CASSLLSRRDLYF. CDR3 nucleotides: TGTGCCAGCAGTTTATTGTCCAGGAGAGACTTGTACTTC.

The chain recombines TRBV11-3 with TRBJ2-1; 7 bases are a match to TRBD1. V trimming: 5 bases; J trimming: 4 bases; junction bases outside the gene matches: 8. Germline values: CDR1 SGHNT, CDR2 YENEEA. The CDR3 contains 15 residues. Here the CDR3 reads CASSHQDRRYNEQFF. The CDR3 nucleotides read TGTGCCAGCAGCCATCAGGACAGGCGATACAATGAGCAGTTCTTC. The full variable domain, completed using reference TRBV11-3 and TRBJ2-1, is EAGVVQSPRYKIIEKKQPVAFWCNPISGHNTLYWYLQNLGQGPELLIRYENEEAVDDSQLPKDRFSAERLKGVDSTLKIQPAELGDSAVYLCASSHQDRRYNEQFFGPGTRLTVL.

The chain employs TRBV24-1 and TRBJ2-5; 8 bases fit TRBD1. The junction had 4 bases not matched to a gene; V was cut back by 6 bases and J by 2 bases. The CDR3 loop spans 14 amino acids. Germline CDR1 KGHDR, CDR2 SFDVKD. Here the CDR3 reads CATSKTGAQETQYF. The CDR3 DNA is TGTGCCACCAGTAAGACAGGGGCTCAAGAGACCCAGTACTTC.